This TCR beta chain is from a study of blood T cell repertoires in COVID-19 (dated by TCRdb to the early 2020s). Notes on the research overall: Collaborator samples came from the United States, Italy and Spain and covered acute and convalescent phases of COVID-19. The prospective study material was composed of cDNA or gDNA derived from T cells, B-cell-depleted T cells, or PBMCs. The dataset comprised deeply sampled blood TCRbeta repertoires from subjects exposed to, actively infected with, or recovered from COVID-19. The repertoires were released in a freely available public database intended as a resource for research on the immune response to SARS-CoV-2. The samples were drawn from two sources: the first 160 participants of the ongoing ImmuneRACE study, and 1,000 to 1,500 subjects contributed by 6 global collaborators. Nearly every sample came with metadata listing a de-identified subject ID, COVID-19 status, age in years and sex. Where available, HLA class I and class II types were obtained from metadata supplied by the sample provider rather than from assay-based typing. The investigation overall reported the following: Clinical and demographic metadata were provided uncurated, with the amount varying by source and participant.

On this clone itself: Its antigen has not been determined. Base qualities are missing; no much larger clone stands one base away.

For CDR1 and CDR2, the germline V gene lists MGHDK and SYGVNS. From the cysteine through the phenylalanine, the CDR3 covers 17 amino acids. Only CDR3 DNA is held: 51 bases, read in frame from base 1. At the junction V is shortened by 3 bases and J by 0 bases, with 15 bases in between. TCRbeta CDR3 regions were amplified from genomic DNA using the immunoSEQ Assay, a bias-controlled multiplex PCR. As for the authors' bioinformatics: The number of nucleated cells in each sample was estimated from the amplification of reference gene primers within the assay. Sequence reads were collapsed and filtered to measure the absolute abundance of every unique TCRbeta CDR3 rearrangement. Productive Simpson clonality was computed per sample as the square root of Simpson's diversity index over productive rearrangements. Entries here come from immuneACCESS through TCRdb and include only in-frame sequences with V and J called. Some clones fail to appear in such tables; in the studies checked, an unresolved V gene covers under half of the shortfall, and the cause of the remainder is unknown. Clone size and the V and J calls come from that table; the DNA yielded D and trimming. The sample records roughly 240,000 clones, 88% of which are singletons. The ten top clones hold 2% to 2.5% of the sample.

Participants in the prospective study were aged about 18 to 90 years, lived in some 24 United States geographic areas, and enrolled through a virtual design. In the prospective study, participants were assigned to cohorts based on the clinical history participants reported in a screening survey and a study questionnaire. In the prospective study, mobile phlebotomists collected whole blood, serum and a nasopharyngeal or oropharyngeal swab from each participant. Additional blood draws and questionnaires over an approximately two-month period could optionally be provided by prospective study participants. Blood samples from the prospective study were shipped frozen or at room temperature prior to DNA extraction.

Sample: PBMCs or T cells enriched from blood (not recorded which). The rearranged segments are TRBV25-1 and TRBJ1-3; D gene: possibly TRBD1, on 5 matching bases. This sequence originates from a woman aged 40 to 55 with acute COVID-19. The DNA sequence is as follows: TGTGCCAGCAGTGAGATAGACAGCCAATACTCTGGAAACACCATATATTTT. This is translated as CASSEIDSQYSGNTIYF.